The clone carrying this T cell receptor (beta chain) was recorded at least ten times. Its matching antigen is unknown. Diagnoses were established using clinical symptoms, serum thyroxine and TRAb, thyroid ultrasound and orbital computed tomography. These data originate in a study of T cells in Graves' hyperthyroidism and ophthalmopathy. As for the study in general: Peripheral blood was acquired at first diagnosis, ahead of any therapy whatsoever.

The source material, RNA transcripts, was used to amplify TCR beta CDR3 regions. The HTBI primer set served for first-round RT-PCR of the TCR CDR3. TCRdb fed the multiplex PCR reads into MiXCR, producing one record per CDR3 protein. The table lists over 550,000 distinct CDR3 sequences, 16% of them singletons. Study observations and caveats: The model foresaw ophthalmopathy a median around 6.8 months prior to onset.

Sequences were obtained from blood. This sequence originates from a woman aged 18 to 35 with Graves' hyperthyroidism.

CDR3 in DNA: TGTGCCACCAGTGATTTGAGGGAGCAGTTCTTC. Translating it yields CATSDLREQFF. The chain combines TRBV24-1 with TRBJ2-1; D ambiguous. Germline assignment: CDR1 KGHDR and CDR2 SFDVKD. The CDR3 contains 11 residues. Deletions cut 0 bases from V and 10 bases from J, with 3 bases between.